Below, one TCR beta chain is given with its context. This clone has only a few counts. The specificity of this receptor is unknown. The read finishes 3 residues shy of the CDR3 end, and the germline J gene is used to complete it. For sequencing, equivalent amounts of genomic DNA were input from CVID and control samples. For every sample, a 60 bp segment covering the rearranged TCRbeta CDR3 region was amplified and then sequenced. The immunoSEQ assay, a bias-corrected multiplex PCR combined with high-throughput sequencing, was used to amplify TCRbeta. As for how the authors treated the data: Every unique nucleotide sequence was considered a clone and was annotated with V, D and J genes, copy number and frequency. Sequences were labeled productive if in frame, and non-productive if out of frame or containing stop codons. As previously described, Shannon's entropy was used to calculate clonality. The predicted amino acid sequences of productive clones were used to derive the mean CDR3 Kyte-Doolittle hydropathy. The R hclust function was used to hierarchically cluster scaled V gene usage with Manhattan distance and complete linkage. To assess clone sharing by CDR3 amino acid sequence, 12 repertoires per group were resampled over 100 rounds. The repertoires were searched for 70 published EBV-specific and about 250 published CMV-specific TCRbeta sequences. A couple of CVID samples yielding fewer than 10,000 sequences were excluded from analysis, leaving 42 CVID repertoires. Held by TCRdb, this immuneACCESS table contains in-frame sequences only and omits some clones. Under half of the omission traces to an unresolved V gene where checked; the cause of the rest is unknown. V and J calls and clone size are copied from that table; D and trimming were computed from the DNA. Listed for this sample are more than 13,000 clones, none observed only a single time. 7% to 9.5% of the sample comes from the top ten.

Standard criteria were used to diagnose CVID, namely serum IgG, IgA and/or IgM reduced below the normal range together with specific antibody deficiency. The CVID group comprised some 43 subjects, approximately 15 female and 29 male, aged roughly 9 to 70 years with a mean age of 40. Predominantly Caucasian heritage was noted among both the CVID patients and the healthy controls. At the time of study participation, every CVID subject had been on replacement immunoglobulin therapy for one year or longer. At the time of blood collection, no CVID subject was ill or was being treated with immunomodulatory or immunosuppressive medication. From each donor, about 4.5 to 9 ml of heparinized peripheral whole blood was collected. Genomic DNA from adults with common variable immune deficiency (CVID) and from healthy adult controls was used to sequence TCRbeta CDR3 repertoires. Diluted blood was subjected to density centrifugation over Hypaque 1077 or Ficoll-Paque for isolation of peripheral blood mononuclear cells. Unsorted mononuclear cells served as the source of genomic DNA, which was extracted either by Qiagen column purification or by a centrifugation-based method.

The sample originates from a study of T cell clonality in common variable immunodeficiency (dated by TCRdb to about 2015). Overall study outcomes, separate from this receptor: Correlations of repertoire features with clinical complications were constrained by heterogeneity among patients within the CVID cohort. Compared with healthy controls, CVID subjects showed increased TCRbeta clonality (t-test p = 0.018), a feature most characteristic of about a third of subjects. It was noted by the authors that sequencing of the repertoires of T cell subpopulations would be needed to clarify the cause of the increased clonality in CVID. Fewer TCRbeta clones were shared among CVID subjects than among healthy controls (p < 0.0001). Although equal DNA input was used, an average of approximately 82,000 unique sequences per sample was obtained for controls, compared with approximately 32,000 for CVID samples. Fewer deletions and N-nucleotide insertions were reportedly observed in CVID TCRbeta sequences, and highly modified clones with 13 or more V deletions were reportedly absent from CVID TCRbeta sequences.

CDR1 and CDR2 are read off the germline V gene as SGHVS and FNYEAQ. V is clipped by 5 bases and J by 1 base, and the sequence between their germline boundaries is 18 bases long. The CDR3, cysteine through phenylalanine, is 16 amino acids long. Of the CDR3's DNA, 39 bases were read; they are in frame from base 1. Sequencing input: peripheral blood mononuclear cells. The chain employs TRBV7-6 and TRBJ2-7, with TRBD2 tentatively as D gene (6 bases match). This TCR was recovered from a human donor with common variable immunodeficiency. The CDR3: CASSPQTGVFSYEQYF. Partial CDR3 DNA: TGTGCCAGCAGCCCCCAGACGGGGGTTTTTTCCTACGAG.